The T cell receptor (beta chain) described here comes from a study of T cell responses to AZD1222 COVID-19 vaccine. The study's findings and limits: Repertoires were obtained only post-peak T cell response. Rises in breadth and depth of Spike-specific TCRs came after two AZD1222 doses.

As for this clone: Its antigen is undetermined.

Only in-frame clones appear in the TCRdb table, and some are missing; sequencing was by immunoSEQ multiplex PCR. The repertoire holds roughly 120,000 clones, with 70% to 90% as singletons. CDR3 size: 18 residues. Germline-derived CDR1 and CDR2 are MGHRA and YSYEKL. The ends were cut back, 4 bases at V and 5 bases at J, with 21 bases in the middle. Second-dose schedules of about 4 or about 12 weeks were combined. This sample comprised peripheral blood, obtained 28 days after the second AZD1222 dose. The chain recombines TRBV4-1 with TRBJ1-6; D unresolved. The receptor was isolated from an adult who received the AZD1222 COVID-19 vaccine. The CDR3 spells CASSPGLLGRRHNSPLHF. The CDR3 DNA sequence: TGCGCCAGCAGCCCTGGGCTGCTAGGCAGGAGACATAATTCACCCCTCCACTTT.